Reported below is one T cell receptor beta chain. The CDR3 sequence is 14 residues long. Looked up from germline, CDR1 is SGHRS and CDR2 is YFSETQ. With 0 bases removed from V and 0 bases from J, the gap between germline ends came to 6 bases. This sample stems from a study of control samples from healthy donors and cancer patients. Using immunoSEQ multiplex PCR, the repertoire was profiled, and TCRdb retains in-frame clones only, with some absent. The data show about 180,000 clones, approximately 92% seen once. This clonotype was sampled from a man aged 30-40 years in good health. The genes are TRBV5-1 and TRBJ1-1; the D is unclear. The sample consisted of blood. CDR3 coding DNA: TGCGCCAGCAGCTTGGGACTCTTGAACACTGAAGCTTTCTTT. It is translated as CASSLGLLNTEAFF.